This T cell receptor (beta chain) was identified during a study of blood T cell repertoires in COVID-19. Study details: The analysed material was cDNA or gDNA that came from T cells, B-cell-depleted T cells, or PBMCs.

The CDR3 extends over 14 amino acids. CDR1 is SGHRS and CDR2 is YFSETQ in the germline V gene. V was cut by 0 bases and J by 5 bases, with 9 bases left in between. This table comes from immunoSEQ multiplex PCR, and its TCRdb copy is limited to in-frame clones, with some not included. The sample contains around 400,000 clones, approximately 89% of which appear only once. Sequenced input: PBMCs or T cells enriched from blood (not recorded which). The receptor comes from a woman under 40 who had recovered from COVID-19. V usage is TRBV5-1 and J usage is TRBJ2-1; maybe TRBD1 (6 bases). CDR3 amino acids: CASSLGQVNNEQFF. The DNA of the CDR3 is TGCGCCAGCAGCTTGGGACAGGTAAACAATGAGCAGTTCTTC.